This T cell receptor beta chain was observed in a study of blood T cells in healthy people across ages. This CDR3 has 15 residues. With 0 bases removed from V and 5 bases from J, the gap between germline ends came to 13 bases. Germline CDR1 reads LGHNA; CDR2 reads YNFKEQ. This clonotype was observed a handful of times. A second PCR of 7 to 11 cycles used a sample-barcoded 5' primer and a J-beta primer mix. A 12-random-nucleotide template-switch adaptor tagged each cDNA molecule. From the 5' RACE reads, TCRdb called clonotypes with MiXCR, one entry per CDR3 protein. The sample yields roughly 500,000 distinct CDR3 sequences, approximately 30% seen once.

This chain joins TRBV4-2 and TRBJ1-2; D is possibly TRBD1 (6 bases). The receptor comes from a woman in her seventies in good health. The sample was blood. The CDR3 sequence: CASSQDLAGDYGYTF. For the CDR3, the DNA is TGTGCCAGCAGCCAAGATTTAGCAGGGGATTATGGCTACACCTTC.